A single sample gave rise to the 23 T cell receptor beta chains below, sequenced in a study of T-cell reconstitution after alpha-beta-depleted transplantation in children (dated by TCRdb to 2016 to 2017). The treatment or condition label here, explained by the study, means: allogeneic hematopoietic cell transplantation with graft depleted of TCRalphabeta T cells and CD19 B cells. The protocol used for the library was PCR. Sequencer: Illumina HiSeq 2500. TCR library preparation used molecular barcoding, with unique molecular identifiers applied to normalize quantification of the TCRbeta repertoire. Clones were called with MiXCR by TCRdb after fastp trimmed the public reads at Q25, and only in-frame beta chains were retained. Identical CDR3 protein sequences are pooled into one entry, listed with their most common genes and DNA. In this sample the table shows 200,000 or so distinct CDR3 sequences, approximately 6% of which occur a single time. The ten top clones hold 4.5% of the sample.

The sample consisted of PBMCs, taken before TCRalphabeta/CD19-depleted stem cell transplant. The source of these receptors is a girl less than two years old with combined immunodeficiency, due to receive a stem cell transplant.

This clonotype has at least ten counts. The chain employs TRBV5-1 and TRBJ2-7; no firm D call. Germline V gives CDR1 SGHRS, CDR2 YFSETQ. The CDR3 totals 13 residues. Trimming removed 0 bases from V and 3 bases from J, with 7 bases in between. CDR3 sequence reads: CASSLDMNYEQYF. The CDR3 DNA is TGCGCCAGCAGCTTGGACATGAACTACGAGCAGTACTTC.

There are many counts of this clonotype. This chain joins TRBV7-2 and TRBJ1-3; possibly TRBD1 for D (6 bases). The CDR3 consists of 17 residues. Germline CDR1 and CDR2: SGHTA and FQGNSA. Trimming took off 3 bases at V and 6 bases at J, with 21 bases between the two ends. DNA for the CDR3: TGTGCCAGCAGCTTTTATGGGGTCACGGGGGGGGCAAACACCATATATTTT. It yields the protein CASSFYGVTGGANTIYF.

The chain has TRBV28 and TRBJ2-1; D unclear. Germline loops: CDR1 MDHEN, CDR2 SYDVKM. There are 17 residues in the CDR3. V lost 4 bases, J lost 1 base, and 17 bases lay in between. The DNA of the CDR3 is TGTGCCAGCAGTTCCTCGCTGGTGGGTACATCCTACAATGAGCAGTTCTTC. It specifies CASSSSLVGTSYNEQFF.

This clonotype appeared many times. V is TRBV7-6 and J is TRBJ1-1; D is unclear. The V end was cut by 5 bases, the J end by 5 bases, with 12 bases between. Germline V gene lookup returns CDR1 SGHVS and CDR2 FNYEAQ. This CDR3 comprises 13 residues. The CDR3 DNA reads as TGTGCCAGCAGCGACACCCCGGGGACTGAAGCTTTCTTT. Encoded protein: CASSDTPGTEAFF.

Ten or more counts support this clonotype. The chain uses TRBV29-1 and TRBJ2-5; 8 nucleotides line up with TRBD2. J lost 4 bases, V lost 0 bases, and 10 bases had no gene match. CDR3 size: 16 residues. The V gene's germline CDR1 is SQVTM and CDR2 ANQGSEA. CDR3 region: CSVEEGGTRLGETQYF. In DNA, the CDR3 is TGCAGCGTTGAAGAGGGCGGGACTAGGCTCGGAGAGACCCAGTACTTC. Variable domain in full (rest from reference TRBV29-1 and TRBJ2-5): SAVISQKPSRDICQRGTSLTIQCQVDSQVTMMFWYRQQPGQSLTLIATANQGSEATYESGFVIDKFPISRPNLTFSTLTVSNMSPEDSSIYLCSVEEGGTRLGETQYFGPGTRLLVL.

This clonotype was seen at least ten times. This chain connects TRBV13 to TRBJ2-7; 8 bases are a match to TRBD1. Germline assignment: CDR1 PRHDT and CDR2 FYEKMQ (reference sequence). The CDR3 has 13 amino acids. V shed 2 bases, J shed 6 bases, and the junction held 3 bases outside the gene matches. The CDR3 sequence: CASSLQGAIEQYF. DNA of the CDR3: TGTGCCAGCAGCTTACAGGGGGCGATCGAGCAGTACTTC.

This clonotype was seen a handful of times. The V call is TRBV7-2, the J call TRBJ2-3; D may be TRBD2 (6 bases). Germline CDR1 and CDR2: SGHTA and FQGNSA. The CDR3 covers 14 residues. V was shortened by 3 bases and J by 3 bases, with 10 bases between the two germline ends. The CDR3 sequence: CASSFPGLTDTQYF. For the CDR3, the DNA is TGTGCCAGCAGCTTCCCTGGACTAACAGATACGCAGTATTTT.

This clonotype has at least ten counts. This chain connects TRBV20-1 to TRBJ2-3; 14 bases map to TRBD2. The germline gives CDR1 DFQATT, CDR2 SNEGSKA (reference sequence). V gave up 5 bases and J gave up 0 bases; unmatched junction bases: 7. This CDR3 is built from 17 residues. The DNA for the CDR3 is TGCAGTGCTGATCCGACTAGCGGGAGGGCCAGCACAGATACGCAGTATTTT. Its translation: CSADPTSGRASTDTQYF.

This clonotype showed up just a few times. V gene TRBV29-1 combines with J gene TRBJ2-7; D may be TRBD1 (6 bases). Germline V gene lookup returns CDR1 SQVTM and CDR2 ANQGSEA. This CDR3 is 11 amino acids long. V was pared by 5 bases and J by 4 bases, with 9 bases between. The CDR3 here is CSVLGAYEQYF. The CDR3 bases are TGCAGCGTTTTGGGGGCGTACGAGCAGTACTTC.

This clonotype was observed many times. This rearrangement joins TRBV15 to TRBJ1-1; 7 nucleotides agree with TRBD1. Looked up from germline, CDR1 is LNHNV and CDR2 is YYDKDF (reference sequence). Trimming at V came to 0 bases and at J to 5 bases, leaving 15 bases not matched to a gene. CDR3 length: 18 amino acids. The CDR3 is CATSRDLEKRGQSTEAFF. The DNA for the CDR3 is TGTGCCACCAGCAGAGATCTAGAGAAAAGGGGGCAGAGTACTGAAGCTTTCTTT.

This clonotype occurred a few times. The rearrangement links TRBV20-1 to TRBJ2-7; possible D gene TRBD1, 6 bases. The V gene lost 5 bases and the J gene lost 0 bases, with 17 bases spanning the gap. This CDR3 is 15 amino acids long. Germline CDR1 is DFQATT and CDR2 is SNEGSKA (reference sequence). DNA for the CDR3: TGCAGTGCTCTCGAGGGGGACACCGCCTCCTACGAGCAGTACTTC. Its translation is CSALEGDTASYEQYF.

This clonotype was detected ten times or more. The chain couples TRBV7-2 to TRBJ2-7; D remains unclear. V lost 0 bases and J lost 2, with 11 bases in between. The CDR3 loop spans 15 amino acids. CDR1 SGHTA and CDR2 FQGNSA come from the germline V gene. The CDR3 bases are TGTGCCAGCAGCTTAGCGCACGGCGTTACCTACGAGCAGTACTTC. Translated, it gives CASSLAHGVTYEQYF.

This clonotype showed up many times. The V call is TRBV20-1, the J call TRBJ2-4, with D possibly TRBD1 on 6 matching bases. Germline loops: CDR1 DFQATT, CDR2 SNEGSKA (reference sequence). V was pared by 1 base and J by 5 bases, with 9 bases between. This CDR3 has 13 amino acids. In DNA form, the CDR3 reads TGCAGTGCTAGAGTGGGACACGAAAACATTCAGTACTTC. Translated: CSARVGHENIQYF.

At least ten counts were recorded for this clonotype. J is TRBJ1-1 and V is TRBV27; perhaps TRBD1 as D (5 bases). The CDR3 totals 14 residues. Germline values: CDR1 MNHEY, CDR2 SMNVEV (reference sequence). V was pared by 5 bases and J by 3 bases, with 13 bases between. The CDR3 region has the DNA TGTGCCAGCAGTCCACGGGGGGTAGACACTGAAGCTTTCTTT. It encodes CASSPRGVDTEAFF.

This clonotype came up many times. The V gene is TRBV29-1, the J gene TRBJ1-1, with D perhaps matching TRBD1 (5 bases). Germline V gives CDR1 SQVTM, CDR2 ANQGSEA. This CDR3 contains 13 residues. V was cut by 4 bases and J by 4 bases, with 13 bases left in between. The CDR3 sequence: CSVGAGLGTEAFF. For the CDR3, the DNA is TGCAGCGTTGGAGCAGGGTTGGGCACTGAAGCTTTCTTT. Using reference TRBV29-1 and TRBJ1-1 for the parts outside the CDR3, the full variable domain is SAVISQKPSRDICQRGTSLTIQCQVDSQVTMMFWYRQQPGQSLTLIATANQGSEATYESGFVIDKFPISRPNLTFSTLTVSNMSPEDSSIYLCSVGAGLGTEAFFGQGTRLTVV.

The table lists this clonotype with many counts. The CDR3 DNA sequence: TGTGCCAGCAGTCCTCGACTAGCGGTGACTCTTTACAATGAGCAGTTCTTC. Translating gives CASSPRLAVTLYNEQFF. This chain links TRBV28 with TRBJ2-1; TRBD2 matches 9 bases. Germline assignment: CDR1 MDHEN and CDR2 SYDVKM. This CDR3 contains 17 residues. Germline trimming cut 5 bases from V and 4 bases from J; bases unmatched to any gene: 12.

This clonotype was seen ten or more times. The CDR3 DNA reads TGCGCCAGCAGCCAAGAAGCGGGAGTCGGCACCGGGGAGCTGTTTTTT. Encoded protein: CASSQEAGVGTGELFF. The genes are TRBV4-3 and TRBJ2-2; the match to TRBD2 covers 8 bases. CDR1 is LGHNA, CDR2 YSLEER, per germline. With 0 bases clipped from V and 4 bases from J, the junction kept 4 bases outside the gene matches. This CDR3 is built from 16 residues.

This clonotype was observed many times. The V gene is TRBV7-2, the J gene TRBJ2-7, with a possible D match to TRBD2 (6 bases). The length of the CDR3 is 18 residues. Trimming stripped 1 base from V and 1 base from J, with 20 bases between. Germline loops: CDR1 SGHTA, CDR2 FQGNSA. The CDR3, as DNA: TGTGCCAGCAGCTTAGGGATAATGCCGGGACTCCTTTCCTACGAGCAGTACTTC. Residues: CASSLGIMPGLLSYEQYF.

This clonotype was counted many times. The V and J genes are TRBV7-2 and TRBJ1-2; a weak D match, TRBD1 (5 bases). This CDR3 is built from 14 residues. CDR1 is SGHTA, CDR2 FQGNSA, per germline. Deletions cut 0 bases from V and 4 bases from J, with 9 bases between. DNA for the CDR3: TGTGCCAGCAGCTTAGCGCAGGGTTCCTATGGCTACACCTTC. Its translation is CASSLAQGSYGYTF.

This clonotype was recorded many times. The rearrangement uses TRBV28 and TRBJ2-2; 11 bases agree with TRBD2. CDR1 is MDHEN and CDR2 is SYDVKM in the germline V gene. V lost 5 bases to trimming and J lost 0 bases; unmatched junction nucleotides: 2. This CDR3 is built from 16 residues. CDR3 region: CASSVSGGANTGELFF. The CDR3 DNA reads TGTGCCAGCAGTGTTAGCGGGGGGGCGAACACCGGGGAGCTGTTTTTT.

This clonotype was seen repeatedly, ten times or more. The CDR3 region has the DNA TGTGCCAGCAGTTTCAGTATCGGCAGGCCCTCCTACGAGCAGTACTTC. It specifies CASSFSIGRPSYEQYF. The chain couples TRBV28 to TRBJ2-7, with D unresolved. Germline V gene sequence: CDR1 MDHEN, CDR2 SYDVKM. The CDR3 is made up of 16 amino acids. V lost 3 bases, J lost 0 bases, and 15 bases lay in between.

The chain combines TRBV20-1 with TRBJ2-7; D might be TRBD2 (6 bases). Per the germline V gene, CDR1 is DFQATT and CDR2 is SNEGSKA (reference sequence). The CDR3 runs to 15 residues. Trimming pared 0 bases from V and 5 bases from J, leaving 17 bases between. The CDR3 sequence is CSARDAGGPFHEQYF. For the CDR3, the DNA is TGCAGTGCTAGAGATGCCGGGGGTCCTTTCCACGAGCAGTACTTC.

This clonotype was picked up many times. DNA of the CDR3: TGTGCCAGCAGGCCCTCCGGGGCCAAAAACATTCAGTACTTC. It yields the protein CASRPSGAKNIQYF. This sequence joins TRBV28 and TRBJ2-4; D is unclear. Trimming took off 6 bases at V and 1 base at J, with 10 bases between the two ends. The CDR3 covers 14 residues. Per the germline V gene, CDR1 is MDHEN and CDR2 is SYDVKM.